A selection of T cell receptor beta chains follows, all from one sample in a study of shared clonotypes between healthy human individuals. Generated by immunoSEQ multiplex PCR, the TCRdb table keeps only in-frame clones and is missing some. The sample shows approximately 2.5 million clones, roughly 93% of them seen only once. The sample consisted of naive CD4+ T cells from PBMCs. These receptors were collected from a young man in good health. Some clones in this sample may be carry-over from other donors' samples. CDR3s include the opening cysteine and the closing phenylalanine or tryptophan. A D gene is named only where the DNA matches it firmly. Clone size is shown for a subset of rows, as once, few, many or a class of expanded clone.

D gene	V gene	J gene	clone size	CDR3 DNA	CDR3 protein
NA	TRBV19	TRBJ1-1	NA	TGTGCCAGTAGTTTCCAGTCGCTATTGAACACTGAAGCTTTCTTT	CASSFQSLLNTEAFF
NA	TRBV6-6	TRBJ2-7	NA	TGTGCCAGCAGTTTCGACCGCTTAACCTACGAGCAGTACTTC	CASSFDRLTYEQYF
TRBD2	TRBV27	TRBJ2-7	once	TGTGCCAGCAGTCTAAAGGGACTAGCGGGAGCCTCCTACGAGCAGTACTTC	CASSLKGLAGASYEQYF
NA	TRBV2	TRBJ2-1	NA	TGTGCCAGCAGTGGGACTCCGGTGGGGCACAATGAGCAGTTCTTC	CASSGTPVGHNEQFF
TRBD1	TRBV5-4	TRBJ2-4	NA	TGTGCCAGCAGCTCCGGACAGGGCCAAAACATTCAGTACTTC	CASSSGQGQNIQYF
TRBD1	TRBV4-1	TRBJ1-4	NA	TGCGCCAGCAGCCAAGGACTAGGACAGGGGGGCGAAAAACTGTTTTTT	CASSQGLGQGGEKLFF
TRBD2	TRBV11-2	TRBJ2-3	NA	TGTGCCAGCACCGTGACTAGCGCCACAGATACGCAGTATTTT	CASTVTSATDTQYF
NA	TRBV2	TRBJ1-1	NA	TGTGCCAGTCAAGTAGGACAGTACACTGAAGCTTTCTTT	CASQVGQYTEAFF
NA	TRBV29-1	TRBJ1-2	NA	TGCAGCGTTAGACGCTATGGCTACACCTTC	CSVRRYGYTF
NA	TRBV5-6	TRBJ1-5	NA	TGTGCCAGCAGCGTGGGCAGGGGTCAGCCCCAGCATTTT	CASSVGRGQPQHF
NA	TRBV6-1	TRBJ2-2	NA	TGTGCCAGCAAGGTTCCCGCGGCGAACACCGGGGAGCTGTTTTTT	CASKVPAANTGELFF
NA	TRBV29-1	TRBJ2-5	NA	TGCAGCGTCTCTGGTGTAGTGAGGGGGTTAAAAGAGACCCAGTACTTC	CSVSGVVRGLKETQYF
NA	TRBV29-1	TRBJ2-7	NA	TGCAGCGTAGGACAAGCCCACGAGCAGTACTTC	CSVGQAHEQYF
TRBD1	TRBV5-1	TRBJ2-2	once	TGCGCCAGCAGCCCCGGACAGGGCACCGGGGAGCTGTTTTTT	CASSPGQGTGELFF
NA	TRBV29-1	TRBJ1-1	NA	TGCAGCGTTCAGGGGCTGGAGGGCGGAACAACTGAAGCTTTCTTT	CSVQGLEGGTTEAFF
TRBD2	TRBV6-1	TRBJ2-7	NA	TGTGCCAGCAGGGAAACTAGCGGTCCGACCTACGAGCAGTACTTC	CASRETSGPTYEQYF
NA	TRBV4-3	TRBJ1-2	NA	TGCGCCAGCAGCCAAGAGGGGACTGCATGGTCCGGCTACACCTTC	CASSQEGTAWSGYTF
NA	TRBV15	TRBJ2-3	NA	TGTGCCACCAGCAGAGCAAGTAGCGGTGATACGCAGTATTTT	CATSRASSGDTQYF
NA	TRBV6-1	TRBJ1-1	NA	TGTGCCAGCAGTGAAACCCGTCGGCCGAACACTGAAGCTTTCTTT	CASSETRRPNTEAFF
NA	TRBV20-1	TRBJ2-3	NA	TGCAGTGCTGTTGGAGATACGCAGTATTTT	CSAVGDTQYF
NA	TRBV9	TRBJ2-7	NA	TGTGCCAGCAGCGTAATGGGTAGGGGCGAGCAGTACTTC	CASSVMGRGEQYF
TRBD2	TRBV7-9	TRBJ2-7	NA	TGTGCCAGCAGCCCCGGGACTAGCGGGAGTACCTACGAGCAGTACTTC	CASSPGTSGSTYEQYF
NA	TRBV4-1	TRBJ2-7	NA	TGCGCCAGCAGCGGCGGCCCGGGGGGCTCCGAGCAGTACTTC	CASSGGPGGSEQYF
TRBD1	TRBV27	TRBJ1-4	NA	TGTGCCAGCTGCTCCAGGGGGGTCGGTGGTGAAAAACTGTTTTTT	CASCSRGVGGEKLFF
NA	TRBV5-1	TRBJ2-7	NA	TGCGCCAGCAGCCTAGGCCCCCAACAGGGGAGGTACGAGCAGTACTTC	CASSLGPQQGRYEQYF
NA	TRBV7-9	TRBJ1-6	once	TGTGCCAGCAGCTTATTATCCGTCAATTCACCCCTCCACTTT	CASSLLSVNSPLHF
TRBD1	TRBV6-1	TRBJ1-6	NA	TGTGCCAGCACCTACAGGGGCGATAATTCACCCCTCCACTTT	CASTYRGDNSPLHF
TRBD1	TRBV10-3	TRBJ2-7	NA	TGTGCCACCGACAGGGGGGGACATTCCTACGAGCAGTACTTC	CATDRGGHSYEQYF